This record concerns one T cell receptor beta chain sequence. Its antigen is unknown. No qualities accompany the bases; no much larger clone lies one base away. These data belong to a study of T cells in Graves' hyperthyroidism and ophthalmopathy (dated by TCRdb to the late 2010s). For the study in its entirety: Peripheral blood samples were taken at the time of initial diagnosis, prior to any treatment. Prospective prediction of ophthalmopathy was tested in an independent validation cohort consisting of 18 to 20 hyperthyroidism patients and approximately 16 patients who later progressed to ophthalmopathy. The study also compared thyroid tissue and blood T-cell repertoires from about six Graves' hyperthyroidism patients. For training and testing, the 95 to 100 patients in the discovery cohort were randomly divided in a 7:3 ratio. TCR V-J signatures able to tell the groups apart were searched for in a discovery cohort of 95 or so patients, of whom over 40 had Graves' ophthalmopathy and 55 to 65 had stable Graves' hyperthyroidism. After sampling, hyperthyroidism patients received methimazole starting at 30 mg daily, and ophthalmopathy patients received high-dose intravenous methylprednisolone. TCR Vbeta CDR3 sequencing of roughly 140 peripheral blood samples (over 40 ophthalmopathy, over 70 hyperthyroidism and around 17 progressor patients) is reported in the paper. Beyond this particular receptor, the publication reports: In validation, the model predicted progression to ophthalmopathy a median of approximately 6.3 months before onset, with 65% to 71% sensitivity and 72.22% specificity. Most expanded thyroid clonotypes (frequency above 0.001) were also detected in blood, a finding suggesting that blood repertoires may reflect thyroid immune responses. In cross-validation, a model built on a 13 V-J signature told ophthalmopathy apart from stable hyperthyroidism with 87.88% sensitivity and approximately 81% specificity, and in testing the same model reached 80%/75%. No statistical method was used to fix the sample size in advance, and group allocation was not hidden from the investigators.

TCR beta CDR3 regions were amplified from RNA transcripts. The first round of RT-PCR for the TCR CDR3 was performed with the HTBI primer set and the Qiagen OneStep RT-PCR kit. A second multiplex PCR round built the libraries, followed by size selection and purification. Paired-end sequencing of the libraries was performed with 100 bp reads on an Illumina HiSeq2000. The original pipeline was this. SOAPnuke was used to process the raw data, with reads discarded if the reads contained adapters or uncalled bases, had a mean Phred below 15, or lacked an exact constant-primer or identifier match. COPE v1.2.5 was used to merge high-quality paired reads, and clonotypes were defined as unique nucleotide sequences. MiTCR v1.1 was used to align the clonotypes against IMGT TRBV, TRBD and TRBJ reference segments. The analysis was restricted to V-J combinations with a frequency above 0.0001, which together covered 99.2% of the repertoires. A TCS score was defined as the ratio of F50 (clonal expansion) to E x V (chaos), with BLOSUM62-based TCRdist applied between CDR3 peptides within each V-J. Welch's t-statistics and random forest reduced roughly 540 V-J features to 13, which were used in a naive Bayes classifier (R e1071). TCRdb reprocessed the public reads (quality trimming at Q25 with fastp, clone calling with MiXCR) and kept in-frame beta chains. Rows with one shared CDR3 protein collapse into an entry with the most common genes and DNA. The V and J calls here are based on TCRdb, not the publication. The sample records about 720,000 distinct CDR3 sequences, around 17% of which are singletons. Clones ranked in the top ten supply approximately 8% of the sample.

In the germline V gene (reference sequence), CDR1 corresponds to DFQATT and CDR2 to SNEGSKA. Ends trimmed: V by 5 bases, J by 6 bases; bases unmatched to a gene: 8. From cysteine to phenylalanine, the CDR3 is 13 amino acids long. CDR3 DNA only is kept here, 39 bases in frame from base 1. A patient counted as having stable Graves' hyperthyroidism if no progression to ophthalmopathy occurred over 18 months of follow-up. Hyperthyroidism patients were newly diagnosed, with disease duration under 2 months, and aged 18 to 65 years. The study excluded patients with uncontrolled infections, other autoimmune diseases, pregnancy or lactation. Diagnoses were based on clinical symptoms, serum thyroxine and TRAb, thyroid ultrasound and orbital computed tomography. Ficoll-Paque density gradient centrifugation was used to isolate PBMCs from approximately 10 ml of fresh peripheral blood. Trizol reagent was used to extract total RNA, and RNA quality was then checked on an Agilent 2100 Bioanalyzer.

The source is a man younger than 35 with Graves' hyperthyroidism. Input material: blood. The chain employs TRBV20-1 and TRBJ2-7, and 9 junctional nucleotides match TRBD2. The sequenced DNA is TGCAGTGCTTCCGGGACTAGCTGGCGCGAGCAGTACTTC. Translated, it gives CSASGTSWREQYF.